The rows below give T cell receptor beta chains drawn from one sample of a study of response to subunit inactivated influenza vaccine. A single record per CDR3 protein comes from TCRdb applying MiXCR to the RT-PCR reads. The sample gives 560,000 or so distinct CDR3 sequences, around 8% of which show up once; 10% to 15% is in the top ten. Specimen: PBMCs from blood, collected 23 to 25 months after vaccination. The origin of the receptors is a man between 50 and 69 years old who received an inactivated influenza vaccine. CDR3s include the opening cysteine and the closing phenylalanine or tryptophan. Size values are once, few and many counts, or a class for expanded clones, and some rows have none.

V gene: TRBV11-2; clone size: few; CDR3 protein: CASSLDRSGALFF
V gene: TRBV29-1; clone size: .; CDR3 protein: CSVETGGRIYEQYF
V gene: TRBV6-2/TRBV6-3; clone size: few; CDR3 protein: CATNKPRTGTYEQYF
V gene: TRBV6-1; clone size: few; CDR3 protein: CASSAGARYEQYF
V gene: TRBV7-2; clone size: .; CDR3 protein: CASSPKRGGNQPQHF
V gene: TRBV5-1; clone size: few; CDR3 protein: CASSYTTGPAGYTF
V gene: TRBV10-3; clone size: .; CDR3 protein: CAISAGLAAAQDTQYF
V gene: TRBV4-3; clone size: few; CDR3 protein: CASSQEPSANIQYF
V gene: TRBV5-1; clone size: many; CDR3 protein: CASSSLSVTYNEQFF
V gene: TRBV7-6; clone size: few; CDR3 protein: CASSLDTTGMVAGVPDTQYF
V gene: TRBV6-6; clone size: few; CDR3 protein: CASSDHSYGYTF
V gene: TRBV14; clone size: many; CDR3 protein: CASSTLAGGYNEQFF
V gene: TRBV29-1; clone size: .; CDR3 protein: CSARGGVRTEAFF
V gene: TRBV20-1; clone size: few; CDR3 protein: CSAHHEGPSYEQYF
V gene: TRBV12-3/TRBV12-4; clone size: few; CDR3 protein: CASRLRENSPLHF
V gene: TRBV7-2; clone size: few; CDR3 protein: CASKYSATIYNEQFF
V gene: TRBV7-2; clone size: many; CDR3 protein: CASSLVDTNTGELFF
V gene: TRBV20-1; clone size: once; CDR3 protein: CSAAAGSTDTQYF
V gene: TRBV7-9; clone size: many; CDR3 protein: CASSFSGLLNQPQHF
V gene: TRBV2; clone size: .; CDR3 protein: CASLSGGGETQYF
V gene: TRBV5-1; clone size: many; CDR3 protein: CASSFAAETQYF
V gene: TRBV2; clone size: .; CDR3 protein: CASSEVSGAYGYTF